Presented here are 18 T cell receptor beta chains from one specimen sequenced in a study of response to subunit inactivated influenza vaccine. Via MiXCR, TCRdb re-called the RT-PCR reads, giving one row per CDR3 protein. The table records roughly 500,000 distinct CDR3 sequences, 25% of them present only once. The input for sequencing was CD4+ T cells sorted from PBMCs, taken more than 4 days after vaccination. Every receptor here comes from a man aged 50-59 years who received an inactivated influenza vaccine.

CDR3: CSARGSAAGLETQYF. Here the CDR3 DNA reads TGCAGTGCTAGAGGATCAGCGGCAGGGCTGGAGACCCAGTACTTC. This chain joins TRBV20-1 and TRBJ2-5, with D perhaps assigned TRBD1 or TRBD2 (5 bases each). In germline, CDR1 is DFQATT, CDR2 SNEGSKA (reference sequence). The CDR3 has 15 residues. Trimming left V 1 base short and J 5 bases short, with 17 bases between.

This clonotype was seen more than once but under ten times. The chain links TRBV2 to TRBJ2-4; D is unclear. Germline V gene lookup returns CDR1 SNHLY and CDR2 FYNNEI. With 4 bases removed from V and 0 bases from J, the gap between germline ends came to 13 bases. The CDR3 runs 16 residues. The CDR3 loop is CASSAWTHLAKNIQYF. CDR3 DNA sequence: TGTGCCAGCAGTGCTTGGACGCACTTAGCCAAAAACATTCAGTACTTC.

This clonotype was seen a few times. V gene TRBV3-1 combines with J gene TRBJ1-3; D is unclear. Germline V gives CDR1 LGHDT, CDR2 YNNKEL (reference sequence). CDR3 length: 15 amino acids. Trimming removed 4 bases from V and 0 bases from J, with 10 bases in between. CDR3 sequence (DNA): TGTGCCAGCAGCCCCGCGAATTACTCTGGAAACACCATATATTTT. Amino acid sequence: CASSPANYSGNTIYF.

This clonotype was counted between two and nine times. The chain recombines TRBV25-1 with TRBJ2-1, with TRBD2 matching 10 bases. The CDR3 loop spans 15 amino acids. The V gene end was trimmed by 6 bases and the J gene end by 2 bases; junction bases not matched to a gene: 4. The germline gives CDR1 MGHDK, CDR2 SYGVNS. The CDR3 region is CASRASGGTYNEQFF. In DNA form, the CDR3 reads TGTGCCAGCAGGGCTAGCGGGGGTACCTACAATGAGCAGTTCTTC. Looking up the rest from reference TRBV25-1 and TRBJ2-1 gives the full variable domain: EADIYQTPRYLVIGTGKKITLECSQTMGHDKMYWYQQDPGMELHLIHYSYGVNSTEKGDLSSESTVSRIRTEHFPLTLESARPSHTSQYLCASRASGGTYNEQFFGPGTRLTVL.

There are a few counts of this clonotype. This chain joins TRBV28 and TRBJ1-2; 12 bases map to TRBD1. Germline V gene data show CDR1 as MDHEN and CDR2 as SYDVKM. J was trimmed by 4 bases and V by 10 bases; bases with no gene match: 7. CDR3 size: 14 residues. CDR3 DNA sequence: TGTGCCACCGGGACAGGGGGCGGTCGCTATGGCTACACCTTC. Its protein is CATGTGGGRYGYTF.

CDR3 bases: TGTGCCAGCAGAAAAAGGGACTTCCCCTCCTACAATGAGCAGTTCTTC. This encodes CASRKRDFPSYNEQFF. The chain uses TRBV6-1 and TRBJ2-1; D might be TRBD2 (6 bases). The CDR3 is 16 residues long. V was pared by 6 bases and J by 0 bases, with 15 bases between. The germline V gene has CDR1 MNHNS and CDR2 SASEGT.

The chain has TRBV11-1 and TRBJ2-1, with D perhaps TRBD2 (6 bases). Trimming took off 0 bases at V and 0 bases at J, with 15 bases between the two ends. This CDR3 has 18 amino acids. Germline V gene lookup returns CDR1 SGHAT and CDR2 FQDESV (reference sequence). This chain's CDR3 is CASSLARFSGSSYNEQFF. In DNA form, the CDR3 reads TGTGCCAGCAGCTTAGCGCGTTTTAGCGGAAGCTCCTACAATGAGCAGTTCTTC.

This clonotype was seen a handful of times. The rearrangement links TRBV7-3 to TRBJ1-1; no definite D call. The CDR3 runs 13 residues. V was trimmed by 1 base and J by 6 bases, leaving 9 bases between them. Germline CDR1 reads SGHTA; CDR2 reads FQGTGA. CDR3 DNA: TGTGCCAGCAGCTTAAAGGCAGGTTCTGAAGCTTTCTTT. Its protein product is CASSLKAGSEAFF.

This clonotype has more than one count but fewer than ten. The CDR3 DNA reads TGTGCCAGCACGGCTGGAGAGAACAATGAGCAGTTCTTC. Translating gives CASTAGENNEQFF. V and J are TRBV12-3 or TRBV12-4 and TRBJ2-1; D not resolved. Between the trimmed V and J ends, which lost 7 bases and 5 bases, there was a span of 12 bases. The CDR3 covers 13 residues.

The V gene is TRBV20-1, the J gene TRBJ2-2; D not certain. The CDR3 has 14 amino acids. The V gene's germline CDR1 is DFQATT and CDR2 SNEGSKA (reference sequence). The V and J ends lost 2 bases and 4 bases respectively, with 11 bases between them. The CDR3 DNA sequence: TGCAGTGCTAGATCTAGGCCCGTCACCGGGGAGCTGTTTTTT. It specifies CSARSRPVTGELFF.

This clonotype has ten or more counts. The chain couples TRBV20-1 to TRBJ2-7; D not resolved. Germline-derived CDR1 and CDR2 are DFQATT and SNEGSKA (reference sequence). The CDR3 is 14 amino acids. The germline V and J ends were trimmed by 1 base and 0 bases, with 10 bases remaining between them. The CDR3 DNA is TGCAGTGCTAGAGTTCCTTGGGGCTCCTACGAGCAGTACTTC. Its protein is CSARVPWGSYEQYF.

This clonotype was recorded a few times. V usage is TRBV7-8 and J usage is TRBJ2-1; no definite D call. This CDR3 region has 13 residues. Germline assignment: CDR1 SGHVS and CDR2 FQNEAQ. V gave up 5 bases and J gave up 3 bases, with 8 bases separating them. CDR3 sequence reads: CASSVKGYNEQFF. The CDR3 DNA sequence: TGTGCCAGCAGCGTGAAGGGCTACAATGAGCAGTTCTTC.

The J gene is TRBJ1-4, the V gene TRBV5-1; a possible D gene is TRBD1 (6 bases). The CDR3 is made up of 16 amino acids. With 0 bases removed from V and 3 bases from J, the gap between germline ends came to 12 bases. Germline V gene lookup returns CDR1 SGHRS and CDR2 YFSETQ. The CDR3 nucleotides read TGCGCCAGCAGCTTGGCCCTGACAGGCCCTAATGAAAAACTGTTTTTT. Its protein product is CASSLALTGPNEKLFF.

This clonotype was counted a few times. The chain recombines TRBV6-5 with TRBJ2-4; 9 positions agree with TRBD2. CDR1 MNHEY and CDR2 SVGAGI come from the germline V gene. CDR3 size: 16 residues. Losses at the gene ends were 0 bases for V and 3 bases for J; bases not matched to a gene: 3. The CDR3 protein is CASSYSGGGDKNIQYF. The CDR3 nucleotides read TGTGCCAGCAGTTACTCGGGCGGGGGGGACAAAAACATTCAGTACTTC.

In its sample, this clonotype was seen once. This chain uses TRBV5-1 with TRBJ2-3; TRBD2 matches at 13 bases. V trimming: 4 bases; J trimming: 5 bases; junction bases outside the gene matches: 7. The germline CDR1 and CDR2 sequences are SGHRS and YFSETQ. The CDR3 has 16 residues. CDR3 region: CASSMPLAGGRDTQYF. The CDR3 nucleotides read TGCGCCAGCAGCATGCCACTAGCGGGGGGGAGAGATACGCAGTATTTT.

This clonotype was observed a handful of times. The chain links TRBV11-2 to TRBJ1-4, with D unresolved. Germline V gene data show CDR1 as SGHAT and CDR2 as FQNNGV. Trimming removed 2 bases from V and 0 bases from J, with 7 bases in between. This CDR3 spans 15 amino acids. The CDR3 spells CASSLRWATNEKLFF. As DNA, the CDR3 is TGTGCCAGCAGCTTACGGTGGGCAACTAATGAAAAACTGTTTTTT.

The J gene is TRBJ2-1, the V gene TRBV6-1; 7 bases are a match to TRBD2. The CDR3 length is 16 residues. The junction had 10 bases not matched to a gene; V was cut back by 6 bases and J by 2 bases. Germline loops: CDR1 MNHNS, CDR2 SASEGT. As DNA, the CDR3 is TGTGCCAGCAGCAACCCTCCTAGCGGAGCCTACAATGAGCAGTTCTTC. Translation: CASSNPPSGAYNEQFF.

This clonotype was seen only a few times. V gene TRBV7-2 combines with J gene TRBJ1-2, with a weak D call TRBD1 (6 bases). V was pared by 6 bases and J by 5 bases, with 16 bases between. Germline CDR1 reads SGHTA; CDR2 reads FQGNSA. The length of the CDR3 is 14 residues. The CDR3: CASSPSGTRYGYTF. CDR3 sequence (DNA): TGTGCCAGCAGTCCCTCCGGGACAAGATATGGCTACACCTTC. Full variable domain (remainder filled in from reference TRBV7-2 and TRBJ1-2): GAGVSQSPSNKVTEKGKDVELRCDPISGHTALYWYRQSLGQGLEFLIYFQGNSAPDKSGLPSDRFSAERTGGSVSTLTIQRTQQEDSAVYLCASSPSGTRYGYTFGSGTRLTVV.